A single sample is the source of the 19 T cell receptor beta chains below, sequenced in a study of cytomegalovirus exposure and HLA in healthy donors. The PCR had 60 Vbeta and 13 Jbeta primers. TCRdb keeps only in-frame clones here, not all; method: immunoSEQ multiplex PCR. The table lists over 100,000 clones, approximately 78% of them singletons. The sequenced sample consisted of PBMCs. These receptors were collected from a woman aged 40 to 55 in good health and CMV-seronegative.

The V and J genes are TRBV11-3 and TRBJ2-1; TRBD2 matches at 14 bases. The CDR3 length is 14 residues. CDR1 is SGHNT and CDR2 is YENEEA in the germline V gene. J was trimmed by 16 bases and V by 5 bases; bases with no gene match: 10. The CDR3 sequence: CASSPFRTSGRLFF. As DNA, the CDR3 is TGTGCCAGCAGCCCCTTCCGGACTAGCGGGAGGCTATTCTTC. Together with reference TRBV11-3 and TRBJ2-1, the CDR3 gives the full variable domain: EAGVVQSPRYKIIEKKQPVAFWCNPISGHNTLYWYLQNLGQGPELLIRYENEEAVDDSQLPKDRFSAERLKGVDSTLKIQPAELGDSAVYLCASSPFRTSGRLFFGPGTRLTVL.

This chain connects TRBV11-2 to TRBJ1-1, with D maybe TRBD1 (5 bases). V was trimmed by 3 bases and J by 10 bases, leaving 12 bases between them. This CDR3 has 12 amino acids. From germline, CDR1 is SGHAT and CDR2 FQNNGV. CDR3 loop: CASSFGRGPAFF. The DNA for the CDR3 is TGTGCCAGCAGCTTCGGGAGGGGCCCAGCTTTCTTT.

This clone was picked up one time. At one boundary the junction diverges from the germline segment, which might be a read error. The chain links TRBV7-7 to TRBJ2-7; 8 bases line up with TRBD2. Germline CDR1 reads SSHAT; CDR2 reads FNYEAQ (reference sequence). CDR3 length: 16 residues. For the CDR3, the DNA is TGTGCTAGCAGCTTAGCAACGGGAGGGGGGACCTACGAGCAGTACTTC. Its protein is CASSLATGGGTYEQYF.

The V gene is TRBV19, the J gene TRBJ2-1; tentatively, D is TRBD2 (5 bases). The CDR3 loop spans 15 amino acids. Per the germline V gene, CDR1 is LNHDA and CDR2 is SQIVND (reference sequence). V lost 3 bases and J 2 bases, leaving 11 bases between the germline ends. The CDR3 DNA follows: TGTGCCAGTAGTATTGGGAGTAGAACCTACAATGAGCAGTTCTTC. As protein: CASSIGSRTYNEQFF.

This clone has only one observation. This chain connects TRBV2 to TRBJ2-7; TRBD1 matches at 10 bases. Losses at the gene ends were 10 bases for V and 4 bases for J; bases not matched to a gene: 7. CDR3 length: 13 amino acids. CDR1 and CDR2 from the germline V gene are SNHLY and FYNNEI. CDR3 region: CAIRDRGEYEQYF. CDR3 bases: TGTGCCATCCGGGACAGGGGCGAATACGAGCAGTACTTC. Full variable domain (missing parts from reference TRBV2 and TRBJ2-7): EPEVTQTPSHQVTQMGQEVILRCVPISNHLYFYWYRQILGQKVEFLVSFYNNEISEKSEIFDDQFSVERPDGSNFTLKIRSTKLEDSAMYFCAIRDRGEYEQYFGPGTRLTVT.

To note about this clone: Other DNA variants within this sample encode the same CDR3. V and J are TRBV27 and TRBJ2-1; 12 bases agree with TRBD1. Trimming cost V 2 bases and J 2 bases; bases outside gene matches: 1. The germline V gene has CDR1 MNHEY and CDR2 SMNVEV (reference sequence). The CDR3 loop spans 16 amino acids. The CDR3: CASSLGTGGTYNEQFF. The CDR3 DNA follows: TGTGCCAGCAGTTTAGGGACAGGGGGCACCTACAATGAGCAGTTCTTC.

This clone was seen a handful of times. V usage is TRBV27 and J usage is TRBJ2-1, with 7 nucleotides matching TRBD2. The V gene end was trimmed by 2 bases and the J gene end by 7 bases; junction bases not matched to a gene: 8. This CDR3 region has 15 residues. In germline, CDR1 is MNHEY, CDR2 SMNVEV (reference sequence). The CDR3 spells CASSLAGVGGNEQFF. The CDR3 DNA is TGTGCCAGCAGTTTAGCCGGGGTGGGAGGGAATGAGCAGTTCTTC.

V usage is TRBV4-1 and J usage is TRBJ2-1; 7 bases map to TRBD1. Trimming at V came to 3 bases and at J to 13 bases, leaving 9 bases not matched to a gene. Germline values: CDR1 MGHRA, CDR2 YSYEKL. This CDR3 has 13 amino acids. CDR3 bases: TGCGCCAGCAGCCACTCCGGGACAGTAGAACAGTTCTTC. Translation gives CASSHSGTVEQFF.

This chain joins TRBV5-1 and TRBJ1-2; D remains ambiguous. The CDR3 has 13 amino acids. V shed 1 base and J shed 4 bases, with 8 bases lying between them. Germline V lookup: CDR1 SGHRS, CDR2 YFSETQ. The CDR3 spells CASSLTASYGYTF. The CDR3 bases are TGCGCCAGCAGCTTGACTGCGTCCTATGGCTACACCTTC. Full variable domain (remainder filled in from reference TRBV5-1 and TRBJ1-2): KAGVTQTPRYLIKTRGQQVTLSCSPISGHRSVSWYQQTPGQGLQFLFEYFSETQRNKGNFPGRFSGRQFSNSRSEMNVSTLELGDSALYLCASSLTASYGYTFGSGTRLTVV.

The V gene is TRBV28, the J gene TRBJ1-5; 10 bases line up with TRBD1. Germline lookup yields CDR1 MDHEN and CDR2 SYDVKM. Trimming took 8 bases from V and 7 from J; bases not matched to a gene: 11. This CDR3 has 15 residues. The DNA for the CDR3 is TGTGCCAGCCACTCGCTCGGGACAGGGGACCAGCCCCAGCATTTT. It encodes CASHSLGTGDQPQHF.

The rearrangement uses TRBV7-9 and TRBJ1-1, with unresolved D. Per germline, CDR1 SEHNR and CDR2 FQNEAQ (reference sequence). Trimming took 3 bases from V and 1 from J, leaving 6 bases between them. The CDR3 consists of 13 residues. The DNA of the CDR3 is TGTGCCAGCAGCTTCTCAGGGAACACTGAAGCTTTCTTT. It yields the protein CASSFSGNTEAFF.

The rearrangement uses TRBV2 and TRBJ1-4, with D possibly matching TRBD1 (5 bases). V dropped 6 bases and J dropped 14 bases, with 19 bases sitting between them. The CDR3 has 13 amino acids. The germline CDR1 and CDR2 sequences are SNHLY and FYNNEI. CDR3 coding DNA: TGTGCCAGCAGGGGAGTCGGGGGAGCGTCTCTGTTTTTT. It is translated as CASRGVGGASLFF.

V usage is TRBV2 and J usage is TRBJ1-2, with TRBD1 identical over 9 bases. The CDR3 consists of 13 residues. V lost 9 bases and J lost 4; bases outside the gene matches: 6. Germline CDR1 SNHLY, CDR2 FYNNEI. The chain's CDR3 is CARRDRESYGYTF. The CDR3, as DNA: TGTGCCAGGAGGGACAGGGAATCCTATGGCTACACCTTC.

The J gene is TRBJ1-5, the V gene TRBV11-3; 10 bases agree with TRBD1. J lost 2 bases, V lost 6 bases, and 13 bases had no gene match. This CDR3 comprises 18 residues. Germline CDR1 SGHNT, CDR2 YENEEA. CDR3 DNA sequence: TGTGCCAGCAGATTCGACAGGGGGCCCCTTATCCGCAATCAGCCCCAGCATTTT. The encoded protein is CASRFDRGPLIRNQPQHF. The full variable domain, in which reference TRBV11-3 and TRBJ1-5 provide the parts outside the CDR3, is EAGVVQSPRYKIIEKKQPVAFWCNPISGHNTLYWYLQNLGQGPELLIRYENEEAVDDSQLPKDRFSAERLKGVDSTLKIQPAELGDSAVYLCASRFDRGPLIRNQPQHFGDGTRLSIL.

This clone has only one observation. V gene TRBV28 combines with J gene TRBJ2-7; D not certain. Germline V gives CDR1 MDHEN, CDR2 SYDVKM. The CDR3 sequence is 13 residues long. Trimming cost V 3 bases and J 2 bases, with 8 bases left between them. The CDR3 bases are TGTGCCAGCAGTTTGAGCCCCACCTACGAGCAGTACTTC. This gives the protein CASSLSPTYEQYF.

The rearrangement joins TRBV6-1 to TRBJ2-1; possible D gene TRBD1, 7 bases. This CDR3 region has 14 residues. V shed 5 bases and J shed 9 bases, with 17 bases lying between them. Germline CDR1 is MNHNS and CDR2 is SASEGT. The CDR3 protein is CASSNTGTAGEQFF. The CDR3 DNA follows: TGTGCCAGCAGTAACACCGGGACAGCGGGTGAGCAGTTCTTC.

This clone was observed a single time. The rearrangement joins TRBV5-8 to TRBJ2-3, with a weak D call TRBD1 (5 bases). The CDR3 length is 15 residues. The V end lost 4 bases, the J end lost 9 bases, and 21 bases lay between the germline ends. CDR1 and CDR2 from the germline V gene are SGHTS and YDEGEE. The CDR3 protein is CASSPTNSGLATQYF. The CDR3 bases are TGTGCCAGCAGCCCGACCAACTCAGGGTTAGCAACGCAGTATTTT.

The chain employs TRBV29-1 and TRBJ2-1, with D uncertain. The CDR3 runs 10 residues. Germline CDR1 and CDR2: SQVTM and ANQGSEA. V was clipped by 5 bases and J by 6 bases, with 5 bases between them. The CDR3 protein is CSVRGNEQFF. The CDR3 DNA follows: TGCAGCGTTCGAGGCAATGAGCAGTTCTTC.

The V gene is TRBV27, the J gene TRBJ1-6; 8 bases match TRBD1. J gave up 8 bases and V 6 bases, and 6 bases lay outside the gene matches. The germline V gene has CDR1 MNHEY and CDR2 SMNVEV (reference sequence). This CDR3 is 14 amino acids long. CDR3 in DNA: TGTGCCAGCAGCTTTGACAGGGGACATTCACCCCTCCACTTT. This codes for CASSFDRGHSPLHF.